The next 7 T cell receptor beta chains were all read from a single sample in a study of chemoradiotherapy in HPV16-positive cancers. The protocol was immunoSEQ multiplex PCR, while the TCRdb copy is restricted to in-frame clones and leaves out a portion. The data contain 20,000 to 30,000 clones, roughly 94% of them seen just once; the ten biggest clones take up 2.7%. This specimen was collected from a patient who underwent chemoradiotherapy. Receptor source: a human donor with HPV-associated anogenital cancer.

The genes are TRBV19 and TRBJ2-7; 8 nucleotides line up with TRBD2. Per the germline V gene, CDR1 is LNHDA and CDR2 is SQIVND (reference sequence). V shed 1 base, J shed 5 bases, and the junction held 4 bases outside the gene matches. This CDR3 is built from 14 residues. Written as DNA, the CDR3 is TGTGCCAGTAGTATAGCCGCGGGAGGCCACGAGCAGTACTTC. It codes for CASSIAAGGHEQYF.

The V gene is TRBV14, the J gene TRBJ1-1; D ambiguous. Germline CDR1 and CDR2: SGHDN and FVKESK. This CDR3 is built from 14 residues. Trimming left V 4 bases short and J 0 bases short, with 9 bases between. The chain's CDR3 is CASSRLEMNTEAFF. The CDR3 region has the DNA TGTGCCAGCAGCCGCTTAGAAATGAACACTGAAGCTTTCTTT.

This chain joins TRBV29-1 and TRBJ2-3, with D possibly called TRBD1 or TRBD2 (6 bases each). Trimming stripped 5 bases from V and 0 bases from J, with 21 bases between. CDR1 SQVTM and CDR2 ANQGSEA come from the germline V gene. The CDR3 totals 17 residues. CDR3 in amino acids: CSVSKTPGARSTDTQYF. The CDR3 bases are TGCAGCGTTTCTAAGACCCCGGGGGCAAGAAGCACAGATACGCAGTATTTT.

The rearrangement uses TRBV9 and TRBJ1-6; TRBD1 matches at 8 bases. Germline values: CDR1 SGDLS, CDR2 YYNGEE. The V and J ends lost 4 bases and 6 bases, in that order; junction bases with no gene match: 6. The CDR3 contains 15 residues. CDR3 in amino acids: CASSRGDRGNSPLHF. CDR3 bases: TGTGCCAGCAGCCGGGGAGACAGGGGTAATTCACCCCTCCACTTT. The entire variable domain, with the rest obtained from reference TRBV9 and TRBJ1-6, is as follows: DSGVTQTPKHLITATGQRVTLRCSPRSGDLSVYWYQQSLDQGLQFLIQYYNGEERAKGNILERFSAQQFPDLHSELNLSSLELGDSALYFCASSRGDRGNSPLHFGNGTRLTVT.

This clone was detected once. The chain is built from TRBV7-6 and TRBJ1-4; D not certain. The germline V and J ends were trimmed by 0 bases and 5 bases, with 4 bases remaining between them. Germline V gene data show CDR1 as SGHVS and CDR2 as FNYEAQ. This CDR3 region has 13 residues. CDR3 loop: CASSLAGNEKLFF. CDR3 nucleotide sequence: TGTGCCAGCAGCTTAGCTGGGAATGAAAAACTGTTTTTT.

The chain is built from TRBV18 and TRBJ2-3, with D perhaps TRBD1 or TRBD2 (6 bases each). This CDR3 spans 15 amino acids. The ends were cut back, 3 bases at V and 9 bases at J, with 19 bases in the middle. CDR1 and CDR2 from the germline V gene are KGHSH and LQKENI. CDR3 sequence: CASSPMVGGQRTQYF. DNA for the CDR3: TGTGCCAGCTCACCGATGGTTGGGGGGCAGCGGACGCAGTATTTT.

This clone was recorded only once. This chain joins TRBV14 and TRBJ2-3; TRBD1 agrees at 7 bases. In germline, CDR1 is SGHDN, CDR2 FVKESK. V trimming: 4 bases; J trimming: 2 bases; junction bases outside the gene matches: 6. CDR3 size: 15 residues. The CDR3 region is CASSLNRGYTDTQYF. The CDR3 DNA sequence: TGTGCCAGCAGCCTAAACAGGGGCTACACAGATACGCAGTATTTT.